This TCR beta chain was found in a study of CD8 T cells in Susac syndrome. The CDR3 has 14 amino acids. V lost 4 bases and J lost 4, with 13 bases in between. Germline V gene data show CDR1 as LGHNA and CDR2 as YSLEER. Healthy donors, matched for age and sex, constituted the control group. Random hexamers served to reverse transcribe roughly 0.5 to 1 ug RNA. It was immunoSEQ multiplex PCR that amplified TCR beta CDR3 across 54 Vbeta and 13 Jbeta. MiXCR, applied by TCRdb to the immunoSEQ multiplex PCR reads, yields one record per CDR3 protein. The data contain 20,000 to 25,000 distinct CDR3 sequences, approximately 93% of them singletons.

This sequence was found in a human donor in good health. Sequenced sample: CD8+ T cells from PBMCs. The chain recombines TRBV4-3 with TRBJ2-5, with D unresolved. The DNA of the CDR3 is TGCGCCAGCAGCCCCTTCGAGTCTGCAGAGACCCAGTACTTC. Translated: CASSPFESAETQYF.